What follows describes a single T cell receptor beta chain. Its antigen remains unknown. The same CDR3 is also encoded by other DNA sequences in this sample. This sample stems from a study of shared clonotypes between healthy human individuals. Looking at the study overall: Each donor contributed plates that comprised three CD4 naive, three CD4 memory, two CD8 naive and one CD8 memory. Whole-study findings and limits: Tissues were not sampled, only blood, and their repertoires likely differ.

TCRdb keeps only in-frame clones here, not all; method: immunoSEQ multiplex PCR. The sample has about 2.3 million clones; about 90% are singletons. The source of this sequence is a man between 18 and 29 years old in good health. Some clones in this sample may be carry-over from other donors' samples. The sample consisted of naive CD4+ T cells from PBMCs. Subset here: CD45RA+ positively selected.

CDR3 amino acids: CAWSVDSNQPQHF. CDR3 DNA sequence: TGTGCCTGGAGTGTAGATAGCAATCAGCCCCAGCATTTT. V and J are TRBV30 and TRBJ1-5; no firm D call. V lost 0 bases to trimming and J lost 0 bases, with 3 bases between them. CDR1 is GTSNPN, CDR2 SVGIG, per germline (reference sequence). The CDR3 consists of 13 residues.